Listed below are T cell receptor beta chains from one sample, sequenced in a study of cytomegalovirus exposure and HLA in healthy donors. Sequencing was performed with immunoSEQ multiplex PCR; in TCRdb, only in-frame clones are kept and a portion is missing. Of approximately 200,000 clones detected, 70% to 90% appear once; the ten largest clones hold around 2%. Input material: PBMCs. Receptors originate from a woman younger than 35 in good health and CMV-seropositive. Both conserved end residues are part of each CDR3. A D gene is named only where the DNA matches it firmly. Rows may omit the clone size; those that give it use once, few, many or a size class.

size | J | V | D | CDR3 | DNA
NA | TRBJ2-3 | TRBV27 | NA | CASSLYAGLRTQYF | TGTGCCAGCAGTTTATATGCAGGTTTAAGGACGCAGTATTTT
NA | TRBJ1-2 | TRBV7-2 | TRBD1 | CASSTPPTGGNGYTF | TGTGCCAGCAGCACTCCCCCTACAGGGGGGAATGGCTACACCTTC
NA | TRBJ2-3 | TRBV7-2 | TRBD2 | CASSRGGAGTDTQYF | TGTGCCAGCAGCCGCGGGGGGGCGGGCACAGATACGCAGTATTTT
NA | TRBJ2-2 | TRBV5-1 | NA | CASSEIRTNTGELFF | TGCGCCAGCAGCGAGATCAGGACGAACACCGGGGAGCTGTTTTTT
few | TRBJ1-2 | TRBV30 | NA | CAWSGEGGGYTF | TGTGCCTGGAGTGGGGAAGGGGGTGGCTACACCTTC
NA | TRBJ2-1 | TRBV2 | NA | CASTQAINEQFF | TGTGCCAGCACCCAAGCAATCAATGAGCAGTTCTTC
few | TRBJ2-7 | TRBV27 | NA | CASSSQGSEQYF | TGTGCCAGCAGTTCTCAGGGTTCCGAGCAGTACTTC
NA | TRBJ1-5 | TRBV4-1 | TRBD1 | CASSHGQVGGESQHF | TGCGCCAGCAGCCACGGACAGGTCGGGGGGGAGTCCCAGCATTTT
NA | TRBJ1-1 | TRBV10-3 | NA | CAISGSQGSTEAFF | TGTGCCATCAGTGGTTCGCAGGGAAGCACTGAAGCTTTCTTT
few | TRBJ1-5 | TRBV5-5 | TRBD1 | CASSWTGNQPQHF | TGTGCCAGCAGCTGGACAGGGAATCAGCCCCAGCATTTT
NA | TRBJ2-2 | TRBV9 | NA | CASSVETSWAGGELFF | TGTGCCAGCAGCGTAGAAACTAGCTGGGCGGGCGGGGAGCTGTTTTTT
NA | TRBJ2-1 | TRBV11-2 | TRBD2 | CASSPGGGLVNEQFF | TGTGCCAGCAGCCCGGGAGGGGGGCTCGTGAATGAGCAGTTCTTC
few | TRBJ1-4 | TRBV19 | NA | CASSGTGRPNEKLFF | TGTGCCAGTAGTGGAACCGGGAGACCAAATGAAAAACTGTTTTTT
NA | TRBJ1-5 | TRBV30 | NA | CAWSPRNQPQHF | TGTGCCTGGAGTCCCCGGAATCAGCCCCAGCATTTT
few | TRBJ1-4 | TRBV6-5 | NA | CASKQSNEKLFF | TGTGCCAGCAAACAGAGCAATGAAAAACTGTTTTTT
NA | TRBJ1-2 | TRBV11-3 | NA | CASSLGGPAGYTF | TGTGCCAGCAGCTTAGGGGGGCCCGCTGGCTACACCTTC
NA | TRBJ1-5 | TRBV19 | NA | CASNPRGLDNQPQHF | TGTGCCAGTAATCCGCGAGGCCTGGACAATCAGCCCCAGCATTTT
NA | TRBJ1-2 | TRBV25-1 | TRBD1 | CASSRDRGVRGYTF | TGTGCCAGCAGTCGGGACAGGGGTGTTCGTGGCTACACCTTC
NA | TRBJ2-1 | TRBV10-3 | NA | CAIRDDVRRADNEQFF | TGTGCCATCAGGGATGACGTTAGGCGGGCCGACAATGAGCAGTTCTTC
NA | TRBJ2-7 | TRBV11-2 | TRBD1 | CASSFGRGQGYEQYF | TGTGCCAGCAGCTTTGGCCGCGGACAGGGCTACGAGCAGTACTTC
NA | TRBJ2-7 | TRBV12-2 | NA | CASRLVPPARGCYEQYF | TGTGCAAGTCGCTTAGTACCCCCCGCCAGGGGGTGCTACGAGCAGTACTTC
NA | TRBJ1-2 | TRBV5-1 | TRBD1 | CASSLAGTGEYGYTF | TGCGCCAGCAGCTTGGCCGGGACAGGGGAGTACGGCTACACCTTC
NA | TRBJ2-3 | TRBV13 | TRBD2 | CASSEGGGGGTDTQYF | TGTGCCAGCAGCGAAGGCGGGGGAGGAGGAACAGATACGCAGTATTTT
NA | TRBJ2-5 | TRBV5-1 | TRBD2 | CASSLVASGGQETQYF | TGCGCCAGCAGCTTGGTGGCTAGCGGGGGGCAAGAGACCCAGTACTTC
NA | TRBJ2-2 | TRBV9 | NA | CASSVIRGELFF | TGTGCCAGCAGCGTAATTAGAGGGGAGCTGTTTTTT
NA | TRBJ2-7 | TRBV18 | TRBD1 | CASSPGTGPTYEQYF | TGTGCCAGCTCACCTGGGACAGGGCCGACCTACGAGCAGTACTTC
NA | TRBJ2-1 | TRBV4-1 | TRBD1 | CASSRSLGTAENEQFF | TGCGCCAGCAGCCGAAGCCTCGGGACAGCGGAAAATGAGCAGTTCTTC
NA | TRBJ1-3 | TRBV11-2 | NA | CASSLGRRASPGNTIYF | TGTGCCAGCAGCTTAGGCCGGAGGGCCAGCCCTGGAAACACCATATATTTT
NA | TRBJ2-5 | TRBV29-1 | TRBD2 | CSASGGYQETQYF | TGCAGCGCTAGCGGCGGGTACCAAGAGACCCAGTACTTC
NA | TRBJ1-2 | TRBV4-1 | TRBD1 | CASSQEQGGRQF | TGCGCCAGCAGCCAAGAACAGGGGGGACGCCAATTC
NA | TRBJ1-6 | TRBV9 | NA | CASSVALNSPLHF | TGTGCCAGCAGCGTAGCCCTTAATTCACCCCTCCACTTT
NA | TRBJ2-3 | TRBV30 | TRBD2 | CAWSFGAGEADTQYF | TGTGCCTGGAGTTTCGGAGCGGGGGAGGCAGATACGCAGTATTTT
NA | TRBJ1-1 | TRBV7-2 | NA | CATKTVMNTEAFF | TGTGCCACGAAGACAGTTATGAACACTGAAGCTTTCTTT
NA | TRBJ2-3 | TRBV4-2 | TRBD2 | CASSQAGGARNTDTQYF | TGTGCCAGCAGCCAAGCGGGGGGGGCCAGGAATACAGATACGCAGTATTTT
few | TRBJ2-1 | TRBV23-1 | NA | CASSHLDPAGYNEQFF | TGCGCCAGCAGTCATTTGGACCCGGCGGGGTACAATGAGCAGTTCTTC
NA | TRBJ2-2 | TRBV7-3 | NA | CASSVNSIGELFF | TGTGCCAGCAGCGTAAATTCTATCGGGGAGCTGTTTTTT
NA | TRBJ2-7 | TRBV29-1 | TRBD1 | CSVEGATGAGEQYF | TGCAGCGTTGAAGGTGCGACAGGGGCGGGCGAGCAGTACTTC
NA | TRBJ2-7 | TRBV11-2 | NA | CASSLGHEQYF | TGTGCCAGCAGCTTGGGGCACGAGCAGTACTTC
NA | TRBJ1-4 | TRBV6-1 | NA | CASRDGYERGGELFF | TGTGCCAGCAGGGACGGTTATGAAAGGGGTGGGGAACTGTTTTTT
NA | TRBJ1-6 | TRBV14 | NA | CASSPYPRGRGSPLHF | TGTGCCAGCAGCCCCTACCCCCGAGGGCGCGGCTCACCCCTCCACTTT
NA | TRBJ1-1 | TRBV6-1 | NA | CASTQGGEATEAFF | TGTGCCAGCACTCAAGGGGGGGAGGCTACTGAAGCTTTCTTT
NA | TRBJ2-7 | TRBV6-1 | TRBD1 | CASSEYRGAFYEQYF | TGTGCCAGCAGTGAATACAGGGGGGCTTTTTACGAGCAGTACTTC
NA | TRBJ1-6 | TRBV18 | TRBD1 | CASSPDRGGSPLHF | TGTGCCAGCTCCCCGGACAGGGGGGGGTCACCCCTCCACTTT
NA | TRBJ1-1 | TRBV9 | TRBD1 | CASSLRDSSSMNTEAFF | TGTGCCAGCAGCCTTCGGGACAGTTCATCGATGAACACTGAAGCTTTCTTT
NA | TRBJ2-2 | TRBV11-2 | NA | CASSLDSRAGELFF | TGTGCTAGCAGCTTAGATTCGAGGGCCGGGGAGCTGTTTTTT
once | TRBJ2-7 | TRBV29-1 | NA | CSVEIRLASYEQYF | TGCAGCGTTGAAATTAGGCTAGCCTCCTACGAGCAGTACTTC
NA | TRBJ1-2 | TRBV19 | NA | CASSIDHGYGYTF | TGTGCCAGTAGTATAGATCACGGCTATGGCTACACCTTC
NA | TRBJ2-4 | TRBV19 | NA | CASSIVAGDKNIQYF | TGTGCCAGTAGTATAGTGGCAGGGGACAAAAACATTCAGTACTTC
NA | TRBJ1-2 | TRBV5-5 | TRBD1 | CASSLRAGTGVTYYGYTF | TGTGCCAGCAGCTTGCGGGCCGGGACAGGGGTTACATATTATGGCTACACCTTC
NA | TRBJ2-4 | TRBV2 | NA | CASSEAMSLGAKNIQYF | TGTGCCAGCAGTGAAGCGATGTCCCTAGGAGCCAAAAACATTCAGTACTTC
NA | TRBJ2-5 | TRBV9 | TRBD2 | CASTLGLAAQETQYF | TGTGCCAGCACTTTGGGACTAGCGGCTCAAGAGACCCAGTACTTC
NA | TRBJ1-2 | TRBV18 | NA | CASSPRERDRYGYTF | TGTGCCAGCTCACCACGGGAACGGGATCGCTATGGCTACACCTTC